Below are 19 T cell receptor beta chains sequenced from a single sample in a study of T-cell memory formation after mild COVID-19. Via MiXCR, TCRdb re-called the 5' RACE reads, giving one row per CDR3 protein. The sample contains 150,000 to 200,000 distinct CDR3 sequences, about 14% of which appear only once. The sample consisted of PBMCs or a T cell subset sorted from them (not recorded which). Receptors originate from an adult woman who had mild COVID-19 (a few samples of this study predate the infection). Cell type and time point are not known.

The chain couples TRBV7-2 to TRBJ1-1; 7 bases match TRBD1. The germline gives CDR1 SGHTA, CDR2 FQGNSA. J was trimmed by 5 bases and V by 5 bases; bases with no gene match: 8. This CDR3 has 14 residues. The CDR3 protein is CASSLRSGQTEAFF. In DNA, the CDR3 is TGTGCCAGCAGCCTCCGATCGGGACAGACTGAAGCTTTCTTT.

This chain connects TRBV29-1 to TRBJ2-1; 7 nucleotides match TRBD1. The CDR3 has 16 residues. V trimming: 5 bases; J trimming: 4 bases; junction bases outside the gene matches: 14. Looked up from germline, CDR1 is SQVTM and CDR2 is ANQGSEA. CDR3 nucleotides: TGCAGCGTTTACCGCGACAGGGTTGGGAAATACAATGAGCAGTTCTTC. It specifies CSVYRDRVGKYNEQFF.

J is TRBJ2-7 and V is TRBV7-9, with 7 bases aligning to TRBD1. The length of the CDR3 is 15 residues. CDR1 SEHNR and CDR2 FQNEAQ come from the germline V gene (reference sequence). J gave up 0 bases and V 5 bases, and 7 bases lay outside the gene matches. The CDR3 sequence is CASSVEDRNSYEQYF. CDR3 bases: TGTGCCAGCAGCGTAGAGGACAGGAACTCCTACGAGCAGTACTTC.

There are a few counts of this clonotype. This rearrangement joins TRBV5-4 to TRBJ2-3; TRBD2 matches 9 bases. CDR3 length: 18 amino acids. Germline lookup yields CDR1 SGHNT and CDR2 YYREEE (reference sequence). J was trimmed by 1 base and V by 1 base; bases with no gene match: 10. CDR3 sequence reads: CASSLWGSSGAGTDTQYF. DNA of the CDR3: TGTGCCAGCAGCTTGTGGGGGTCTAGCGGGGCGGGCACAGATACGCAGTATTTT.

The chain couples TRBV7-2 to TRBJ2-1; TRBD1 or TRBD2 may be the D gene (6 bases each). Deletions cut 5 bases from V and 7 bases from J, with 15 bases between. Germline V gene sequence: CDR1 SGHTA, CDR2 FQGNSA. This CDR3 is 14 amino acids long. For the CDR3, the DNA is TGTGCCAGCAGCCAGACTAGAGGGGGGAATGAGCAGTTCTTC. Its translation: CASSQTRGGNEQFF.

This rearrangement joins TRBV4-3 to TRBJ2-2; 12 nucleotides match TRBD2. This CDR3 has 19 amino acids. V lost 1 base, J lost 7 bases, and 13 bases stayed unmatched. The germline gives CDR1 LGHNA, CDR2 YSLEER. CDR3 sequence (DNA): TGCGCCAGCAGCCAAGCCCCGTCGACTAGCGGGAGCTCGGGCGGGGAGCTGTTTTTT. Translated: CASSQAPSTSGSSGGELFF.

The chain recombines TRBV12-3 or TRBV12-4 with TRBJ1-5; a possible D gene is TRBD1 (6 bases). The CDR3 spans 13 residues. The V gene lost 6 bases and the J gene lost 5 bases, with 11 bases spanning the gap. CDR3 bases: TGTGCCAGCAGCCCAGGGGTTTATCAGCCCCAGCATTTT. As protein: CASSPGVYQPQHF.

The sample holds a few counts of this clonotype. The genes are TRBV6-5 and TRBJ2-2, with 13 bases identical to TRBD2. CDR1 and CDR2 from the germline V gene are MNHEY and SVGAGI. The CDR3 totals 17 residues. V trimming: 0 bases; J trimming: 4 bases; junction bases outside the gene matches: 2. This CDR3 reads CASSYSGLAGSTGELFF. CDR3 DNA: TGTGCCAGCAGTTACTCGGGACTAGCGGGGTCCACCGGGGAGCTGTTTTTT.

V is TRBV7-6 and J is TRBJ2-1, with D perhaps matching TRBD2 (6 bases). V dropped 0 bases and J dropped 2 bases, with 14 bases sitting between them. The CDR3 sequence is 17 residues long. The V gene's germline CDR1 is SGHVS and CDR2 FNYEAQ. CDR3 in DNA: TGTGCCAGCAGCTTAGCGCGGTCGGGAGTCGCCTACAATGAGCAGTTCTTC. This codes for CASSLARSGVAYNEQFF.

This clonotype was observed a handful of times. This chain links TRBV9 with TRBJ2-1; 8 nucleotides agree with TRBD2. V lost 4 bases, J lost 1 base, and 10 bases stayed unmatched. Per germline, CDR1 SGDLS and CDR2 YYNGEE. The CDR3 sequence is 17 residues long. CDR3 sequence reads: CASSPRAGDGSYNEQFF. The CDR3 nucleotides are TGTGCCAGCAGCCCTCGAGCGGGAGACGGGTCCTACAATGAGCAGTTCTTC.

The chain has TRBV7-6 and TRBJ1-6, with a tentative D call TRBD1 (5 bases). V dropped 1 base and J dropped 7 bases, with 14 bases sitting between them. Germline V gene sequence: CDR1 SGHVS, CDR2 FNYEAQ. The CDR3 runs to 16 residues. The CDR3 reads CASSLGRGLENSPLHF. CDR3 nucleotide sequence: TGTGCCAGCAGCTTAGGCCGGGGACTCGAAAATTCACCCCTCCACTTT.

This clonotype was observed a few times. The chain employs TRBV5-1 and TRBJ2-7; possible D gene TRBD1, 6 bases. Per germline, CDR1 SGHRS and CDR2 YFSETQ. V lost 3 bases to trimming and J lost 3 bases, with 13 bases between them. The CDR3 runs to 14 residues. The CDR3 spells CASSWGPSSYEQYF. The CDR3 nucleotides read TGCGCCAGCAGCTGGGGGCCGTCAAGCTACGAGCAGTACTTC.

This clonotype was picked up a small number of times. The chain carries TRBV5-1 and TRBJ2-3; 7 bases map to TRBD1. The germline gives CDR1 SGHRS, CDR2 YFSETQ. Trimming removed 0 bases from V and 2 bases from J; junction bases left unmatched: 3. The CDR3 runs to 15 residues. The CDR3 spells CASSLGDRPTDTQYF. The CDR3 nucleotides are TGCGCCAGCAGCTTGGGGGACAGACCCACAGATACGCAGTATTTT. Filled out from reference TRBV5-1 and TRBJ2-3, the complete variable domain reads KAGVTQTPRYLIKTRGQQVTLSCSPISGHRSVSWYQQTPGQGLQFLFEYFSETQRNKGNFPGRFSGRQFSNSRSEMNVSTLELGDSALYLCASSLGDRPTDTQYFGPGTRLTVL.

CDR3 residues: CASSLELAGTTRGETQYF. The CDR3 nucleotides read TGTGCCAGCAGCTTAGAGTTAGCGGGGACTACTCGGGGAGAGACCCAGTACTTC. The rearrangement links TRBV11-2 to TRBJ2-5; TRBD2 matches at 8 bases. CDR3 length: 18 amino acids. Per germline, CDR1 SGHAT and CDR2 FQNNGV. J was trimmed by 4 bases and V by 0 bases; bases with no gene match: 13.

This clonotype was detected only a few times. The chain uses TRBV7-7 and TRBJ2-1; 7 bases match TRBD1. With 5 bases clipped from V and 6 bases from J, the junction kept 4 bases outside the gene matches. The CDR3 spans 13 residues. Germline V gene sequence: CDR1 SSHAT, CDR2 FNYEAQ (reference sequence). The CDR3 reads CASSRWDSNEQFF. In DNA, the CDR3 is TGTGCCAGCAGCCGATGGGACAGCAATGAGCAGTTCTTC. The full variable domain, completed using reference TRBV7-7 and TRBJ2-1, is GAGVSQSPRYKVTKRGQDVTLRCDPISSHATLYWYQQALGQGPEFLTYFNYEAQPDKSGLPSDRFSAERPEGSISTLTIQRTEQRDSAMYRCASSRWDSNEQFFGPGTRLTVL.

This clonotype was observed many times. The rearrangement links TRBV7-8 to TRBJ2-1; TRBD2 matches 11 bases. The CDR3 runs 16 residues. Germline V gives CDR1 SGHVS, CDR2 FQNEAQ. V lost 3 bases to trimming and J lost 2 bases; unmatched junction nucleotides: 3. The CDR3 DNA sequence: TGTGCCAGCAGCTTCCCGGGACTAGCGGCCTACAATGAGCAGTTCTTC. Translating it yields CASSFPGLAAYNEQFF.

This clonotype was counted only a few times. This chain connects TRBV19 to TRBJ1-2; D is perhaps TRBD1 (5 bases). CDR1 and CDR2 from the germline V gene are LNHDA and SQIVND (reference sequence). CDR3 length: 16 residues. Trimming took off 7 bases at V and 2 bases at J, with 20 bases between the two ends. The CDR3 DNA sequence: TGTGCCAGTACCATGCCGGGGCCTACAACCAACTATGGCTACACCTTC. Encoded protein: CASTMPGPTTNYGYTF. The full variable domain, with the rest looked up from reference TRBV19 and TRBJ1-2, is DGGITQSPKYLFRKEGQNVTLSCEQNLNHDAMYWYRQDPGQGLRLIYYSQIVNDFQKGDIAEGYSVSREKKESFPLTVTSAQKNPTAFYLCASTMPGPTTNYGYTFGSGTRLTVV.

The gene calls are TRBV20-1 and TRBJ2-2, with D uncertain. V shed 0 bases and J shed 6 bases, with 17 bases lying between them. The germline V gene has CDR1 DFQATT and CDR2 SNEGSKA (reference sequence). The CDR3 is made up of 16 amino acids. The CDR3 sequence: CSARDPHQRTAGELFF. In DNA, the CDR3 is TGCAGTGCTAGAGATCCACACCAACGAACTGCCGGGGAGCTGTTTTTT.

In regard to this clonotype: At one of its ends the junction is not consistent with the germline gene, which may arise from a read error. The rearrangement joins TRBV7-9 to TRBJ2-7; unclear D gene. Germline CDR1 is SEHNR and CDR2 is FQNEAQ (reference sequence). The CDR3 runs to 13 residues. The CDR3 is CASSLTQYYEQYF. In DNA, the CDR3 is TGCGCCAGCAGCTTGACACAATACTACGAGCAGTACTTC.